This TCR beta chain is drawn from a study of neoadjuvant anti-PD-1 for oral cavity cancer (dated by TCRdb to about 2021). The study in broad terms: Three to four biweekly doses of nivolumab at 3 mg/kg were mostly administered to patients before curative-intent surgical resection. Patients with complete response, partial response or stable disease by RECIST 1.1 were defined as responders, whereas patients with progression were defined as non-responders. There were 11 to 13 patients in the parent correlative cohort, and the response rate was around 30%. For patients who did not progress, a fourth nivolumab dose was given around day 43, followed by definitive surgical resection on days 50-56. Here is what the overall study found, with its caveats: The TCR analyses had only three patients in each response group, and the authors called for validation in larger cohorts. After neoadjuvant nivolumab, significantly higher T cell clonality (Gini index) was found within PBMCs in non-responders than in responders. A higher pretreatment blood Treg/Th17 ratio correlated with both higher pretreatment blood TCRbeta clonality and lower post-treatment tumor TCRbeta clonality.

As encoded in the germline V gene, CDR1 is SGDLS while CDR2 is YYNGEE. Clipping removes 0 bases from V and 3 bases from J, with 8 as the unmatched junction base count. The CDR3 contains 16 residues, cysteine and phenylalanine counted. Only the CDR3 DNA stays, 48 bases, in frame from base 1. The sample's time point label, in plain terms: before neoadjuvant nivolumab. None of the patients had received prior systemic or radiation treatment, and all were newly diagnosed with stage II-IVA oral cavity squamous cell carcinoma. Everyone in the cohort had locally advanced, HPV-negative oral cavity squamous cell carcinoma. Peripheral blood mononuclear cells were analyzed directly, without maintenance or expansion in culture. The samples were drawn from a longitudinal correlative study tied to a single-arm phase II trial testing neoadjuvant nivolumab in oral cavity squamous cell carcinoma. Genomic DNA-based TCRbeta sequencing was performed on subject-matched pre- and post-treatment PBMCs and tumors from three responders and three non-responders. Peripheral blood mononuclear cells were collected before nivolumab treatment and again after treatment, at the time of surgery. The Maxwell RSC DNA from Cells kit was used to extract genomic DNA from PBMCs.

Comment on this clone: Its antigen is currently not known. One base away there is no much larger clone; base qualities are not given.

For deep sequencing of PBMC libraries, mostly roughly 0.5 ug of input genomic DNA was used, and six replicates were run per sample. Following the manufacturer's instructions, the team built TCRbeta libraries using the immunoSEQ hsTCRbeta kit. The completed libraries were mixed into a single pool at 3 nM, then sequenced with an Illumina NovaSeq 6000 S4 flow cell. Regarding the original processing steps: Raw data preprocessing and quality control were performed with the immunoSEQ Analyzer. The analysis was restricted to productive rearrangements, with each unique CDR3 amino acid sequence defining a clonotype. Repertoire clonality was estimated as the Gini-Simpson index, computed with the R package tcR. Gini indices were compared with Student's t test, and associations with tumor size change were assessed by Pearson correlation. TCRdb's version of the immuneACCESS table is confined to in-frame rearrangements and falls short of the full clone set. An unresolved V gene accounts for under half of the shortfall where checked; the remainder is of unknown origin. V and J calls and clone size are copied from that table; D and trimming were computed from the DNA. This sample lists nearly 7,000 clones; 74% were detected once. The ten top clones hold about 3.6% of the sample.

This receptor chain uses TRBV9 and TRBJ2-7, and 8 junction bases match TRBD2. This sample comprised PBMCs, obtained before nivolumab (anti-PD-1) treatment. This TCR was recovered from a person between 40 and 80 years old with oral cavity squamous cell carcinoma. The sequence in DNA is TGTGCCAGCAGCGTAGGGCTCAGCGGGGGAGTCTACGAGCAGTACTTC. Translated, this is CASSVGLSGGVYEQYF.